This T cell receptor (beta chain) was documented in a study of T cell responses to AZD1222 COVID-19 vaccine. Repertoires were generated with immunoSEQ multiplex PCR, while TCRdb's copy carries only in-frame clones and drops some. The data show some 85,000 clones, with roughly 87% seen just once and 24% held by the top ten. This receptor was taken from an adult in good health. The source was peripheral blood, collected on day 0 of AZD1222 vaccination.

CDR3 sequence: CASSPTAQGAAEAFF. CDR3 in DNA: TGTGCCAGCTCACCTACAGCTCAGGGGGCGGCTGAAGCTTTCTTT. V usage is TRBV18 and J usage is TRBJ1-1; 8 bases match TRBD1. Germline values: CDR1 KGHSH, CDR2 LQKENI. This CDR3 spans 15 amino acids. V trimming: 3 bases; J trimming: 6 bases; junction bases outside the gene matches: 9.